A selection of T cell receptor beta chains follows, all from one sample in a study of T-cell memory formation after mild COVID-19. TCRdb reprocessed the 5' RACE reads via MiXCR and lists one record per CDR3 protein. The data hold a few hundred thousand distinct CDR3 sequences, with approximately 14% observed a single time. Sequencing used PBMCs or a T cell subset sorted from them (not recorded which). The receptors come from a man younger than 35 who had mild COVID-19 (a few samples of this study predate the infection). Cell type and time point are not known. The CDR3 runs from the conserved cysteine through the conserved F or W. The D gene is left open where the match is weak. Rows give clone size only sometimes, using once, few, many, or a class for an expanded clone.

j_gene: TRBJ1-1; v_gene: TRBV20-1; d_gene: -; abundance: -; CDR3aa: CSAARQDLMNTEAFF; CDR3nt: TGCAGTGCTGCAAGACAGGACCTTATGAACACTGAAGCTTTCTTT
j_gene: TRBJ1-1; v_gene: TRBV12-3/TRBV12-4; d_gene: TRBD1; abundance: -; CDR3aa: CASTGTGGRGTEAFF; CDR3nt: TGTGCCAGCACAGGGACAGGGGGCAGGGGCACTGAAGCTTTCTTT
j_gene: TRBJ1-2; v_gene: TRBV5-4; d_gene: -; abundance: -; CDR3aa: CASRGMNYGYTF; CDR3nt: TGTGCCAGCAGGGGGATGAACTATGGCTACACCTTC
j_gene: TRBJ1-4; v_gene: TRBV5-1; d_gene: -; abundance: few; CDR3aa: CASSEGGDGGEKLFF; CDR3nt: TGCGCCAGCAGCGAGGGGGGGGATGGAGGTGAAAAACTGTTTTTT
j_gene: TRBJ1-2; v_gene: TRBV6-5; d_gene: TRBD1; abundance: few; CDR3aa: CASSPSGTGFDGYTF; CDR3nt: TGTGCCAGCAGTCCCTCCGGGACAGGGTTCGATGGCTACACCTTC
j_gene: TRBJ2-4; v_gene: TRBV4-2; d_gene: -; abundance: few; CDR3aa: CASSHPNTGLAKNIQYF; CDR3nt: TGTGCCAGCAGCCACCCCAATACTGGCTTAGCCAAAAACATTCAGTACTTC
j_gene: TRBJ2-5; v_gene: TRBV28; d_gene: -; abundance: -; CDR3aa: CASLTQGETQYF; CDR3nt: TGTGCCAGCCTAACGCAGGGGGAGACCCAGTACTTC
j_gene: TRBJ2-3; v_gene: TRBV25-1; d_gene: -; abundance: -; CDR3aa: CASSEWGGGPDTQYF; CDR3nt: TGTGCCAGCAGTGAATGGGGAGGGGGCCCAGATACGCAGTATTTT
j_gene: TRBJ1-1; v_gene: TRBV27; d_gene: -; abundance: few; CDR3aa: CASSLIPPGITEAFF; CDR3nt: TGTGCCAGCAGTTTAATCCCCCCGGGGATCACTGAAGCTTTCTTT
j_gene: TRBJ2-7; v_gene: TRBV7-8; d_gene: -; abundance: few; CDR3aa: CASSLEPTYEQYF; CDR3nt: TGTGCCAGCAGCTTAGAGCCGACCTACGAGCAGTACTTC
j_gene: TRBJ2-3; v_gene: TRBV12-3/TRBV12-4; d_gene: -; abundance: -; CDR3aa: CASSPLPGGSTDTQYF; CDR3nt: TGTGCCAGCAGTCCCCTTCCAGGCGGTAGCACAGATACGCAGTATTTT
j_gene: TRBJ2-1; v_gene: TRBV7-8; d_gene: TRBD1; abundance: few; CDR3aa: CASSLARQGNEQFF; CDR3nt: TGTGCCAGCAGCTTAGCGAGACAGGGCAATGAGCAGTTCTTC
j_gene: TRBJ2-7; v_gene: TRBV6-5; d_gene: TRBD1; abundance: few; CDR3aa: CASRPGQTTYEQYF; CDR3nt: TGTGCCAGCAGGCCGGGACAGACTACCTACGAGCAGTACTTC
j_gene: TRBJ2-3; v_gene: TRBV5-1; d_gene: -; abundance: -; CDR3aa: CASSLMGLEDTQYF; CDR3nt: TGCGCCAGCAGCTTGATGGGTCTCGAAGATACGCAGTATTTT
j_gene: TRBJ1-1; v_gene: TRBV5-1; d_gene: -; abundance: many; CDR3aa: CASSSTGTPNTEAFF; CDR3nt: TGCGCCAGCAGCTCCACCGGGACCCCGAACACTGAAGCTTTCTTT
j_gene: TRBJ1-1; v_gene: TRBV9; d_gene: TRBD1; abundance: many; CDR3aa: CASSAGTGNTEAFF; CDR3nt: TGTGCCAGCAGCGCCGGGACAGGGAACACTGAAGCTTTCTTT
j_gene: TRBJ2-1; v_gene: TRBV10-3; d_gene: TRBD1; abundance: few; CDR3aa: CAIRGQGADEQFF; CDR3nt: TGTGCCATCAGAGGACAGGGGGCTGATGAGCAGTTCTTC
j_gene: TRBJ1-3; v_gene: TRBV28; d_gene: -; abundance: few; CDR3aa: CASSLNPGNAGNTIYF; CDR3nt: TGTGCCAGCAGTTTAAACCCGGGCAACGCTGGAAACACCATATATTTT
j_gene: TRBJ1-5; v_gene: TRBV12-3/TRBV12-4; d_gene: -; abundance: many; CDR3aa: CASTNINSNQPQHF; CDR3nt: TGTGCCAGCACCAACATCAATAGCAATCAGCCCCAGCATTTT
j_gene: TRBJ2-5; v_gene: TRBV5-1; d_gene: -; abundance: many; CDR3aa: CASSSRGAGETQYF; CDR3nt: TGCGCCAGCAGCTCCCGGGGGGCCGGTGAGACCCAGTACTTC
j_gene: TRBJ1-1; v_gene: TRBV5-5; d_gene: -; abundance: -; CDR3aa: CASSPVGVGNTEAFF; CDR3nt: TGTGCCAGCAGCCCGGTGGGGGTAGGGAACACTGAAGCTTTCTTT
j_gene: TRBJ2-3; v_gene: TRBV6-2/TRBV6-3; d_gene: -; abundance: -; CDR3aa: CASSIRGPTDTQYF; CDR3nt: TGTGCCAGCTCGATCAGGGGACCCACAGATACGCAGTATTTT
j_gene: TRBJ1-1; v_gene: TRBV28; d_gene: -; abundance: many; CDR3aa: CASTPMGWNTEAFF; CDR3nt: TGTGCCAGCACCCCGATGGGCTGGAACACTGAAGCTTTCTTT
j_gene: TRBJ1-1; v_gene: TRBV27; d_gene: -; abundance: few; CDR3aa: CASSFGRTMNTEAFF; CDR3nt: TGTGCCAGCAGTTTTGGACGGACCATGAACACTGAAGCTTTCTTT
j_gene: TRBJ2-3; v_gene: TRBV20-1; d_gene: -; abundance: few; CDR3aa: CSAPEFSSTDTQYF; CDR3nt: TGCAGTGCCCCAGAATTCTCTAGCACAGATACGCAGTATTTT
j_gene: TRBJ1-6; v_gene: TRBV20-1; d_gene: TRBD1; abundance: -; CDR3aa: CSAVTGRTYNSPLHF; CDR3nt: TGCAGTGCCGTGACAGGGCGGACCTATAATTCACCCCTCCACTTT
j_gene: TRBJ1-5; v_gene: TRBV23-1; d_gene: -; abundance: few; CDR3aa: CASRPGDNKGRNQPQHF; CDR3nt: TGCGCCAGCCGGCCAGGGGACAACAAAGGGCGCAATCAGCCCCAGCATTTT
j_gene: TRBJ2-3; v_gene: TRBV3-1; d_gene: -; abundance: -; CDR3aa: CASSQEFPGGLTDTQYF; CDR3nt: TGTGCCAGCAGCCAAGAGTTTCCTGGGGGTCTCACAGATACGCAGTATTTT
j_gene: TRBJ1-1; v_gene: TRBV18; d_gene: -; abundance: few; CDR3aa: CASSPETDTEAFF; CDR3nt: TGTGCCAGCTCACCAGAAACGGACACTGAAGCTTTCTTT
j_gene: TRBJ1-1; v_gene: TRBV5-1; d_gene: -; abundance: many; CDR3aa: CASSLALSTEAFF; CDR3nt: TGCGCCAGCAGCTTGGCCCTAAGCACTGAAGCTTTCTTT
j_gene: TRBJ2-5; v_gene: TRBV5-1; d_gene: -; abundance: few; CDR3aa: CASSWGPVETQYF; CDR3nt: TGCGCCAGCAGCTGGGGCCCCGTGGAGACCCAGTACTTC
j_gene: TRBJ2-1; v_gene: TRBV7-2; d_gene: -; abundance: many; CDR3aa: CASSSLTQGVSYNEQFF; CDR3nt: TGTGCCAGCAGCTCGCTTACCCAGGGTGTCTCCTACAATGAGCAGTTCTTC
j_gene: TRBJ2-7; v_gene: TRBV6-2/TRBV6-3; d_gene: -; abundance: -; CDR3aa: CASSKVREQYF; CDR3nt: TGTGCCAGCAGCAAAGTTCGCGAGCAGTACTTC
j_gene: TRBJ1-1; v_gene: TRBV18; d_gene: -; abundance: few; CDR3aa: CASSPTLQGLNTEAFF; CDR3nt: TGTGCCAGCTCACCGACCCTACAGGGTTTGAACACTGAAGCTTTCTTT
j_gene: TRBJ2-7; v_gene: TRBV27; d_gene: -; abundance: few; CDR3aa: CASSFEQMGEQYF; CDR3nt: TGTGCCAGCAGTTTCGAACAGATGGGCGAGCAGTACTTC
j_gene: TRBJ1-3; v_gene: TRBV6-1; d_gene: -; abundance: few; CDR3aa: CASSEQGSGNTIYF; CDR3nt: TGTGCCAGCAGTGAACAGGGCTCTGGAAACACCATATATTTT
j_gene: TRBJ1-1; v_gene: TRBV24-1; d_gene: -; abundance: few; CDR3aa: CATTDGKTEAFF; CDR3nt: TGTGCCACAACCGACGGGAAGACTGAAGCTTTCTTT
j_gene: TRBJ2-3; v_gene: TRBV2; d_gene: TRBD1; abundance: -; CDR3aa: CASKDRVGEDTQYF; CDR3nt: TGTGCCAGCAAGGACAGGGTGGGTGAAGATACGCAGTATTTT
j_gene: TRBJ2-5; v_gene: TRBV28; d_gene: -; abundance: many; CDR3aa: CASIDARLGRGGETQYF; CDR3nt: TGTGCCAGCATTGACGCTCGTCTGGGCAGGGGAGGGGAGACCCAGTACTTC
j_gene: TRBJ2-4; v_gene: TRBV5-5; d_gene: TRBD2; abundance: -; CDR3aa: CASSFGVSATGLAGALAKNIQYF; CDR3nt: TGTGCCAGCAGCTTCGGTGTCAGTGCGACTGGACTAGCGGGGGCCCTAGCCAAAAACATTCAGTACTTC
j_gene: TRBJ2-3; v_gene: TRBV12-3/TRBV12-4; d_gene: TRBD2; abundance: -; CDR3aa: CASSNTAGGPDTQYF; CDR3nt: TGTGCCAGCAGCAACACGGCGGGGGGGCCAGATACGCAGTATTTT
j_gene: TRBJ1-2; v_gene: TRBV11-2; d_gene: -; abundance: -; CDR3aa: CASKDRDYPGYTF; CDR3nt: TGTGCCAGCAAGGACCGGGATTATCCTGGCTACACCTTC
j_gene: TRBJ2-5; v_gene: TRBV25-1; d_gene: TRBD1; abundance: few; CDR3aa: CASSEVLGQQRGQETQYF; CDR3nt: TGTGCCAGCAGTGAAGTATTGGGACAGCAGAGGGGCCAAGAGACCCAGTACTTC
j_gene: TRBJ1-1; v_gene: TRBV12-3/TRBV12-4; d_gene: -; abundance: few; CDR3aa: CASSPNGWGEAFF; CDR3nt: TGTGCCAGCAGCCCTAACGGGTGGGGTGAAGCTTTCTTT
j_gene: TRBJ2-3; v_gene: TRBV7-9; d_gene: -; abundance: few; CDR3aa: CASSFNAGARTDTQYF; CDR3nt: TGTGCCAGCAGCTTCAACGCGGGGGCCCGCACAGATACGCAGTATTTT
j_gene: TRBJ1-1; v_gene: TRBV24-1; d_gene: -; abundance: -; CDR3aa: CATSDSGREYNEAFF; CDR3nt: TGTGCCACCAGTGATTCGGGTCGCGAATATAACGAAGCTTTCTTT
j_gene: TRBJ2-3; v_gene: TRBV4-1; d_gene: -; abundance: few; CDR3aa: CASSQETAPSADTQYF; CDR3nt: TGCGCCAGCAGCCAAGAGACGGCACCGAGCGCAGATACGCAGTATTTT
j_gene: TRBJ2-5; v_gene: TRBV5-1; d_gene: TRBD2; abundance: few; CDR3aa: CASSSSSGKGETQYF; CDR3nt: TGCGCCAGCAGCTCATCTAGCGGGAAGGGGGAGACCCAGTACTTC